This T cell receptor (beta chain) derives from a study of shared clonotypes between healthy human individuals. Study in general: The study used three CD4 naive, three CD4 memory, two CD8 naive and one CD8 memory plate per donor. General observations from the study: Naive CD4 clonotypes overlapped across a handful of donors at roughly 4.5%.

On this clone: Its antigen remains unknown.

This table comes from immunoSEQ multiplex PCR, and its TCRdb copy is limited to in-frame clones, with some not included. The sample records more than 2 million clones, almost 96% being singletons. The receptor comes from a man aged 18 to 30 in good health. The sequenced sample was naive CD4+ T cells sorted from blood. Subset defined: CD45RA+ positively selected.

Written as DNA, the CDR3 is TGTGCCAGCAGCCCAGCAGGGGGGAGGGACAATGAGCAGTTCTTC. This translates into CASSPAGGRDNEQFF. The gene calls are TRBV7-3 and TRBJ2-1; D assignment may be TRBD1 or TRBD2 (7 bases each). Germline CDR1 and CDR2: SGHTA and FQGTGA. The CDR3 covers 15 residues. Between the trimmed V and J ends, which lost 5 bases and 5 bases, there was a span of 16 bases.